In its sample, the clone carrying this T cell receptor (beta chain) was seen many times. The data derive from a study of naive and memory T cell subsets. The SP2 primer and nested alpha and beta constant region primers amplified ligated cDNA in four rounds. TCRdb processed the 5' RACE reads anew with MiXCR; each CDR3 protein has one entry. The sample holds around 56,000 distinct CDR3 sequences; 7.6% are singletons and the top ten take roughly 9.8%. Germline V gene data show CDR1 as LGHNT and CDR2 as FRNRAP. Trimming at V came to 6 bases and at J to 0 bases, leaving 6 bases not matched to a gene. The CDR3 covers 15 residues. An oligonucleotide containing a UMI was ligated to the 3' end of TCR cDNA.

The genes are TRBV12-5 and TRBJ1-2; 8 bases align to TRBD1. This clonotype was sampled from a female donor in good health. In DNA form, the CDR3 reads TGTGCTAGTGGCTGGGGGACAGGAGCTAACTATGGCTACACCTTC. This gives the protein CASGWGTGANYGYTF.